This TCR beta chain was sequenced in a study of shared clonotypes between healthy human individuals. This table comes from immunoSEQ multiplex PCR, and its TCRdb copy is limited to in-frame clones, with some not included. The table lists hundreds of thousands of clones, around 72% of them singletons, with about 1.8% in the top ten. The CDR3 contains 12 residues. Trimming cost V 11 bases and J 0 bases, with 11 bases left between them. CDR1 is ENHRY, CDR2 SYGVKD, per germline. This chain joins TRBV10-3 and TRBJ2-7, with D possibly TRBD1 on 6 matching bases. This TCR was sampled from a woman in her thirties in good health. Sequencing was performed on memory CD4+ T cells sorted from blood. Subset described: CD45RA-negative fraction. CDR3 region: CAVTGTSYEQYF. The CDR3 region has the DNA TGTGCCGTAACAGGGACCTCCTACGAGCAGTACTTC.